Following are 30 T cell receptor beta chains from one sample sequenced in a study of blood T cell repertoires in COVID-19. TCRdb keeps only in-frame clones here, not all; method: immunoSEQ multiplex PCR. The sample lists around 140,000 clones; approximately 90% were seen once. Sequenced: peripheral blood. The receptors were gathered from a man over 45 with active or convalescent COVID-19.

The rearrangement uses TRBV6-5 and TRBJ1-5; no firm D call. From germline, CDR1 is MNHEY and CDR2 SVGAGI. This CDR3 contains 14 residues. Trimming took off 4 bases at V and 0 bases at J, with 7 bases between the two ends. CDR3 nucleotide sequence: TGTGCCAGCAGTTCCACATATAGCAATCAGCCCCAGCATTTT. This sequence encodes CASSSTYSNQPQHF.

As to this clone: Compared with germline, one end of the junction differs, possibly owing to a read error. The V gene is TRBV9, the J gene TRBJ2-3; 15 bases match TRBD2. The germline CDR1 and CDR2 sequences are SGDLS and YYNGEE. This CDR3 has 14 residues. CDR3 nucleotide sequence: TGTGCCAGCAGCGCGGGACTAGCGGGAGGCCCGATGTCTTTT. Its protein is CASSAGLAGGPMSF. The whole variable domain, filled in from reference TRBV9 and TRBJ2-3, reads DSGVTQTPKHLITATGQRVTLRCSPRSGDLSVYWYQQSLDQGLQFLIQYYNGEERAKGNILERFSAQQFPDLHSELNLSSLELGDSALYFCASSAGLAGGPMSFGPGTRLTVL.

The rearrangement links TRBV29-1 to TRBJ2-1; 7 bases are shared with TRBD2. The length of the CDR3 is 15 residues. CDR1 is SQVTM, CDR2 ANQGSEA, per germline. The J segment lost 5 bases and the V segment lost 4 bases, leaving 11 bases of the junction unmatched. This CDR3 reads CSVVIPPGGDNEQFF. The CDR3 nucleotides are TGCAGCGTTGTAATACCCCCGGGGGGAGACAATGAGCAGTTCTTC.

The gene calls are TRBV3-1 (or the pseudogene TRBV3-2) and TRBJ2-7, with 9 bases lining up with TRBD2. With 1 base clipped from V and 6 bases from J, the junction kept 7 bases outside the gene matches. Germline assignment: CDR1 LGHDT and CDR2 YNNKEL (reference sequence). The CDR3 sequence is 15 residues long. CDR3 DNA: TGTGCCAGCAGCCAAGGTGCTTTAGCGGGAGCCGAGCAGTACTTC. Translating gives CASSQGALAGAEQYF.

In this sample, this clone turned up once. The gene calls are TRBV7-2 and TRBJ1-1; a weak D match, TRBD1 (5 bases). The V end was cut by 5 bases, the J end by 2 bases, with 15 bases between. The CDR3 is 15 amino acids. The germline V gene encodes CDR1 SGHTA and CDR2 FQGNSA. DNA of the CDR3: TGTGCCAGCAGCGTACGGGCGGGGCGTAACACTGAAGCTTTCTTT. It specifies CASSVRAGRNTEAFF.

The rearrangement uses TRBV18 and TRBJ1-1; 8 bases match TRBD1. V dropped 2 bases and J dropped 2; count of bases not matched to a gene: 7. This CDR3 has 16 amino acids. CDR1 and CDR2 (germline): KGHSH, LQKENI. The CDR3 protein is CASSPRTGSSNTEAFF. Written as DNA, the CDR3 is TGTGCCAGCTCACCAAGGACAGGGTCTTCCAACACTGAAGCTTTCTTT.

The rearrangement uses TRBV7-7 and TRBJ2-2; TRBD2 matches 8 bases. CDR3 size: 16 residues. V lost 5 bases, J lost 4 bases, and 9 bases stayed unmatched. Germline CDR1 and CDR2: SSHAT and FNYEAQ (reference sequence). In DNA, the CDR3 is TGTGCCAGCAGCCAGGGGCGGGGGGCATCCACCGGGGAGCTGTTTTTT. It yields the protein CASSQGRGASTGELFF.

The rearrangement joins TRBV28 to TRBJ1-5; 8 positions agree with TRBD1. Germline loops: CDR1 MDHEN, CDR2 SYDVKM. V gave up 5 bases and J gave up 2 bases; unmatched junction bases: 5. The CDR3 has 15 residues. The CDR3 bases are TGTGCCAGCAGTCCAGGGGGCGCGGGCAATCAGCCCCAGCATTTT. It yields the protein CASSPGGAGNQPQHF.

This chain connects TRBV7-7 to TRBJ2-2, with 8 bases that match TRBD1. CDR3 length: 14 residues. Per germline, CDR1 SSHAT and CDR2 FNYEAQ (reference sequence). Losses at the gene ends were 8 bases for V and 4 bases for J; bases not matched to a gene: 6. In nucleotides, the CDR3 is TGTGCCAGCCGTGCGACAGGGGTCACCGGGGAGCTGTTTTTT. Amino acid sequence: CASRATGVTGELFF. Together with reference TRBV7-7 and TRBJ2-2, the CDR3 gives the full variable domain: GAGVSQSPRYKVTKRGQDVTLRCDPISSHATLYWYQQALGQGPEFLTYFNYEAQPDKSGLPSDRFSAERPEGSISTLTIQRTEQRDSAMYRCASRATGVTGELFFGEGSRLTVL.

The chain employs TRBV5-1 and TRBJ2-7, with 8 bases fitting TRBD1. V trimming: 1 base; J trimming: 6 bases; junction bases outside the gene matches: 3. Germline CDR1 reads SGHRS; CDR2 reads YFSETQ. The CDR3 extends over 13 amino acids. CDR3 nucleotide sequence: TGCGCCAGCAGCTTGACCGGGACAGGCGAGCAGTACTTC. This gives the protein CASSLTGTGEQYF.

This chain uses TRBV5-1 with TRBJ2-1; tentative D call: TRBD2 (5 bases). CDR3 size: 13 residues. V was cut by 1 base and J by 4 bases, with 6 bases left in between. Germline loops: CDR1 SGHRS, CDR2 YFSETQ. CDR3 coding DNA: TGCGCCAGCAGCTTGACGGGGTACAATGAGCAGTTCTTC. This encodes CASSLTGYNEQFF.

The V gene is TRBV6-2 or TRBV6-3, the J gene TRBJ1-1, with 7 bases fitting TRBD1. The CDR3 spans 19 residues. Germline-derived CDR1 and CDR2 are MNHEY and SVGEGT. Trimming removed 6 bases from V and 1 base from J; junction bases left unmatched: 20. CDR3 sequence reads: CASSPSFRKPGGSNTEAFF. In DNA, the CDR3 is TGTGCCAGCAGCCCCTCTTTCCGGAAACCAGGGGGATCGAACACTGAAGCTTTCTTT.

V and J are TRBV19 and TRBJ2-5; a possible D gene is TRBD1 (5 bases). Germline-derived CDR1 and CDR2 are LNHDA and SQIVND (reference sequence). With 3 bases removed from V and 5 bases from J, the gap between germline ends came to 13 bases. The CDR3 loop spans 14 amino acids. This chain's CDR3 is CASSIPGIHETQYF. For the CDR3, the DNA is TGTGCCAGTAGTATCCCAGGGATTCACGAGACCCAGTACTTC.

J is TRBJ2-3 and V is TRBV10-3; 7 bases match TRBD1. Per germline, CDR1 ENHRY and CDR2 SYGVKD. J gave up 1 base and V 1 base, and 5 bases lay outside the gene matches. The CDR3 is made up of 16 amino acids. CDR3 in DNA: TGTGCCATCAGTGAGTTACGGACAGGCCGCACAGATACGCAGTATTTT. It codes for CAISELRTGRTDTQYF.

This rearrangement joins TRBV10-3 to TRBJ2-1; 9 bases are a match to TRBD2. J gave up 4 bases and V 3 bases, and 7 bases lay outside the gene matches. The CDR3 loop spans 16 amino acids. From germline, CDR1 is ENHRY and CDR2 SYGVKD. CDR3 coding DNA: TGTGCCATCAGTGATTCGCTAGCGGGGAATTACAATGAGCAGTTCTTC. This codes for CAISDSLAGNYNEQFF.

The chain has TRBV5-4 and TRBJ2-7; weak D call: TRBD2 (7 bases). V was trimmed by 4 bases and J by 1 base, leaving 15 bases between them. The germline V gene has CDR1 SGHNT and CDR2 YYREEE (reference sequence). This CDR3 comprises 15 residues. This CDR3 is CASSPKRGGSYEQYF. The CDR3 region has the DNA TGTGCCAGCAGCCCGAAGAGGGGGGGGTCCTACGAGCAGTACTTC.

V is TRBV4-3 and J is TRBJ2-2, with a weak D call TRBD2 (7 bases). Trimming took off 2 bases at V and 3 bases at J, with 13 bases between the two ends. Germline V gene data show CDR1 as LGHNA and CDR2 as YSLEER. CDR3 length equals 16 residues. CDR3 nucleotides: TGCGCCAGCAGCCAATCGGGGGGCGCCGACACCGGGGAGCTGTTTTTT. Protein product: CASSQSGGADTGELFF.

The chain is built from TRBV18 and TRBJ2-3, with 7 bases lining up with TRBD2. V was clipped by 1 base and J by 0 bases; unmatched bases: 4. Germline V gene sequence: CDR1 KGHSH, CDR2 LQKENI. This CDR3 spans 16 amino acids. CDR3 nucleotides: TGTGCCAGCTCACCACTGAGCGGGACGAGCACAGATACGCAGTATTTT. Residues: CASSPLSGTSTDTQYF.

J is TRBJ1-2 and V is TRBV4-1; TRBD1 aligns across 7 bases. CDR3 length equals 15 residues. V shed 4 bases and J 6 bases; nucleotides not matched to a gene: 11. The germline CDR1 and CDR2 sequences are MGHRA and YSYEKL. The CDR3 DNA reads as TGCGCCAGCAGCCGGGGTGACAGGGACGCTGATGGCTACACCTTC. Its translation: CASSRGDRDADGYTF.

CDR3 in amino acids: CAISDDAGSSYEQYF. CDR3 sequence (DNA): TGTGCCATCAGTGACGACGCGGGATCGTCCTACGAGCAGTACTTC. This chain links TRBV10-3 with TRBJ2-7; possibly TRBD2 for D (6 bases). The CDR3 has 15 residues. V was cut by 3 bases and J by 1 base, with 13 bases left in between. CDR1 ENHRY and CDR2 SYGVKD come from the germline V gene.

This rearrangement joins TRBV6-4 to TRBJ2-7; 8 nucleotides agree with TRBD2. Unmatched junction bases numbered 14, after V lost 6 bases and J lost 1 base. The CDR3 contains 17 residues. Germline V gene lookup returns CDR1 MRHNA and CDR2 SNTAGT. DNA for the CDR3: TGTGCCAGCAGCTCAGTGGGGCCTAGCGGGCAGTCCTACGAGCAGTACTTC. This encodes CASSSVGPSGQSYEQYF.

The J gene is TRBJ2-7, the V gene TRBV5-1; D not certain. From germline, CDR1 is SGHRS and CDR2 YFSETQ. V was shortened by 2 bases and J by 6 bases, with 15 bases between the two germline ends. This CDR3 is built from 14 residues. This CDR3 is CASSLKQSPGEQYF. In nucleotides, the CDR3 is TGCGCCAGCAGCTTAAAACAGAGTCCCGGCGAGCAGTACTTC.

The J gene is TRBJ2-7, the V gene TRBV24-1; D may be TRBD2 (5 bases). Per germline, CDR1 KGHDR and CDR2 SFDVKD. Trimming took 8 bases from V and 6 from J, leaving 22 bases between them. This CDR3 is 15 amino acids long. The CDR3 coding sequence is TGTGCCACCAATCAACTAGTCCGACGTTGCTGCGAGCAGTACTTC. It codes for CATNQLVRRCCEQYF.

The chain carries TRBV6-2 or TRBV6-3 and TRBJ2-2, with a weak D call TRBD2 (7 bases). CDR3 length: 17 residues. V was shortened by 5 bases and J by 0 bases, with 16 bases between the two germline ends. Per germline, CDR1 MNHEY and CDR2 SVGEGT. The CDR3 is CASSTSPGGANTGELFF. CDR3 in DNA: TGTGCCAGCAGTACCTCTCCGGGGGGCGCGAACACCGGGGAGCTGTTTTTT.

The chain couples TRBV5-1 to TRBJ2-7; 9 positions agree with TRBD2. This CDR3 has 14 residues. V lost 2 bases and J lost 2; bases outside the gene matches: 2. Germline V lookup: CDR1 SGHRS, CDR2 YFSETQ. CDR3 sequence: CASSFSGRTYEQYF. In nucleotides, the CDR3 is TGCGCCAGCAGCTTCAGCGGGAGGACCTACGAGCAGTACTTC.

This clone was counted once. The chain employs TRBV5-1 and TRBJ2-3; 7 nucleotides align to TRBD2. V shed 1 base and J 4 bases; nucleotides not matched to a gene: 9. The CDR3 has 16 residues. Germline CDR1 is SGHRS and CDR2 is YFSETQ. The CDR3 coding sequence is TGCGCCAGCAGCTTGCAGTTAAGCGGGAACCCAGATACGCAGTATTTT. Residues: CASSLQLSGNPDTQYF. Variable domain in full (rest from reference TRBV5-1 and TRBJ2-3): KAGVTQTPRYLIKTRGQQVTLSCSPISGHRSVSWYQQTPGQGLQFLFEYFSETQRNKGNFPGRFSGRQFSNSRSEMNVSTLELGDSALYLCASSLQLSGNPDTQYFGPGTRLTVL.

V and J are TRBV6-5 and TRBJ2-5, with D possibly being TRBD1 (5 bases). The V gene's germline CDR1 is MNHEY and CDR2 SVGAGI. The V end was cut by 6 bases, the J end by 5 bases, with 10 bases between. The CDR3 runs to 12 residues. CDR3 in DNA: TGTGCCAGCAGGGGCAGGGTGGAGACCCAGTACTTC. It encodes CASRGRVETQYF.

The chain links TRBV19 to TRBJ2-1; 9 bases are shared with TRBD2. The CDR3 length is 14 residues. J was trimmed by 5 bases and V by 10 bases; bases with no gene match: 9. Germline values: CDR1 LNHDA, CDR2 SQIVND (reference sequence). CDR3 sequence: CATYRAGGNNEQFF. The CDR3 nucleotides read TGTGCCACCTATCGGGCGGGGGGGAACAATGAGCAGTTCTTC.

V and J are TRBV7-2 and TRBJ2-1; D possibly corresponds to TRBD2 (5 bases). With 1 base removed from V and 2 bases from J, the gap between germline ends came to 9 bases. This CDR3 is 15 amino acids long. The V gene's germline CDR1 is SGHTA and CDR2 FQGNSA. CDR3: CASSLESSTYNEQFF. CDR3 DNA: TGTGCCAGCAGCTTAGAATCTAGCACCTACAATGAGCAGTTCTTC.

The genes are TRBV5-6 and TRBJ2-7, with TRBD2 as a possible D gene (9 bases). The CDR3 runs 18 residues. Trimming took off 2 bases at V and 1 base at J, with 22 bases between the two ends. Germline CDR1 is SGHDT and CDR2 is YYEEEE. This CDR3 is CASSLQGVVAGASYEQYF. For the CDR3, the DNA is TGTGCCAGCAGCTTACAGGGGGTGGTAGCGGGAGCATCCTACGAGCAGTACTTC.